The table lists the clone carrying this T cell receptor (beta chain) with a few counts. In the original workflow: Amplification with reference gene primers provided the estimates of nucleated cell counts. This table comes from immunoSEQ multiplex PCR, and its TCRdb copy is limited to in-frame clones, with some not included. That table supplies the V and J calls and clone size; D and trimming were determined from the DNA. The sample consists of around 120,000 clones, around 79% of them appearing once. The sample belongs to a study of blood T cell repertoires in COVID-19. Across the whole study: COVID-19 samples from acute and convalescent phases originated in the United States, Italy and Spain. PBMCs, B-cell-depleted T cells, or T cells provided the cDNA or gDNA that made up the material.

The CDR3 has 16 residues. From germline, CDR1 is SGDLS and CDR2 YYNGEE. Unmatched junction bases numbered 8, after V lost 3 bases and J lost 3 bases. This sequence originates from a man between 45 and 60 years old with acute or convalescent COVID-19. The sample taken for sequencing was peripheral blood. The chain combines TRBV9 with TRBJ1-2; 10 nucleotides align to TRBD1. The CDR3 DNA sequence: TGTGCCAGCAGCGATAGACCGGGACAGGGGTACTATGGCTACACCTTC. As protein: CASSDRPGQGYYGYTF.